These 21 T cell receptor beta chains share one sample of origin, sequenced in a study of blood T cell repertoires in COVID-19. Produced via immunoSEQ multiplex PCR; TCRdb's table is partial and in-frame only. Of roughly 170,000 clones in the sample, about four fifths were seen once. Input material: peripheral blood. These receptors all stem from a human donor in a cohort sampled during active COVID-19.

The J gene is TRBJ1-6, the V gene TRBV3-1 (or the pseudogene TRBV3-2); D might be TRBD1 (6 bases). V shed 1 base and J shed 6 bases, with 10 bases lying between them. The CDR3 extends over 15 amino acids. The germline CDR1 and CDR2 sequences are LGHDT and YNNKEL (reference sequence). CDR3 sequence: CASSQAGARNSPLHF. CDR3 DNA: TGTGCCAGCAGCCAAGCAGGGGCCCGTAATTCACCCCTCCACTTT.

The chain carries TRBV5-4 and TRBJ1-2; tentative D call: TRBD1 (6 bases). Germline assignment: CDR1 SGHNT and CDR2 YYREEE (reference sequence). With 2 bases removed from V and 2 bases from J, the gap between germline ends came to 19 bases. The CDR3 totals 17 residues. The CDR3 region has the DNA TGTGCCAGCAGCTTAGAACAGGGTTTTGGGGGAAACTATGGCTACACCTTC. Protein product: CASSLEQGFGGNYGYTF. Full variable domain (missing parts from reference TRBV5-4 and TRBJ1-2): ETGVTQSPTHLIKTRGQQVTLRCSSQSGHNTVSWYQQALGQGPQFIFQYYREEENGRGNFPPRFSGLQFPNYSSELNVNALELDDSALYLCASSLEQGFGGNYGYTFGSGTRLTVV.

The count of this clone is one. The V gene is TRBV7-2, the J gene TRBJ2-1; TRBD1 might be the D (5 bases). The CDR3 is made up of 14 amino acids. Trimming pared 1 base from V and 12 bases from J, leaving 16 bases between. Germline assignment: CDR1 SGHTA and CDR2 FQGNSA. CDR3 residues: CASSLVVGVGVQFF. The CDR3 DNA sequence: TGTGCCAGCAGCTTAGTCGTGGGTGTAGGGGTGCAGTTCTTC.

This chain joins TRBV6-5 and TRBJ1-2; tentative D call: TRBD1 (6 bases). CDR1 and CDR2 (germline): MNHEY, SVGAGI. V was clipped by 1 base and J by 4 bases, with 13 bases between them. The CDR3 covers 15 residues. The CDR3 nucleotides are TGTGCCAGCAGTTACTTACAGGGTTCTGGCTATGGCTACACCTTC. Translated: CASSYLQGSGYGYTF.

The CDR3 sequence is CASSKRGSPPYEQYF. CDR3 coding DNA: TGTGCCAGCAGCAAAAGGGGCAGCCCGCCTTACGAGCAGTACTTC. The chain has TRBV21-1 and TRBJ2-7; TRBD1 is taken as the D call from the table, unchecked against the DNA. TRBV21-1 is designated a pseudogene. The length of the CDR3 is 15 residues.

This clone was seen once. The gene calls are TRBV5-1 and TRBJ1-5; D unresolved. Trimming cost V 1 base and J 4 bases, with 6 bases left between them. The germline CDR1 and CDR2 sequences are SGHRS and YFSETQ. The CDR3 runs 13 residues. CDR3 region: CASSLSGNQPQHF. For the CDR3, the DNA is TGCGCCAGCAGCTTGTCGGGTAATCAGCCCCAGCATTTT. The full variable domain, completed using reference TRBV5-1 and TRBJ1-5, is KAGVTQTPRYLIKTRGQQVTLSCSPISGHRSVSWYQQTPGQGLQFLFEYFSETQRNKGNFPGRFSGRQFSNSRSEMNVSTLELGDSALYLCASSLSGNQPQHFGDGTRLSIL.

This sequence joins TRBV5-1 and TRBJ2-5; D may be TRBD1 (6 bases). Trimming took off 1 base at V and 3 bases at J, with 7 bases between the two ends. This CDR3 region has 13 residues. Germline V CDR1 and CDR2: SGHRS, YFSETQ. CDR3 sequence reads: CASSLSGEETQYF. In nucleotides, the CDR3 is TGCGCCAGCAGCTTGTCAGGGGAAGAGACCCAGTACTTC.

The rearrangement joins TRBV9 to TRBJ2-1; 7 bases are a match to TRBD1. From germline, CDR1 is SGDLS and CDR2 YYNGEE. CDR3 length: 17 residues. Trimming cost V 0 bases and J 8 bases; bases outside gene matches: 14. CDR3 amino acids: CASSVGLRWGQGDEQFF. In nucleotides, the CDR3 is TGTGCCAGCAGCGTAGGGCTCCGATGGGGGCAGGGGGATGAGCAGTTCTTC. The whole variable domain, filled in from reference TRBV9 and TRBJ2-1, reads DSGVTQTPKHLITATGQRVTLRCSPRSGDLSVYWYQQSLDQGLQFLIQYYNGEERAKGNILERFSAQQFPDLHSELNLSSLELGDSALYFCASSVGLRWGQGDEQFFGPGTRLTVL.

The chain links TRBV11-2 to TRBJ1-2, with D maybe TRBD1 (5 bases). Trimming pared 0 bases from V and 7 bases from J, leaving 12 bases between. Germline V gives CDR1 SGHAT, CDR2 FQNNGV. This CDR3 spans 14 amino acids. The CDR3 loop reads CASSLDPGTFGYTF. In DNA form, the CDR3 reads TGTGCCAGCAGCTTAGACCCCGGGACTTTTGGCTACACCTTC.

The V call is TRBV15, the J call TRBJ2-7, with 7 bases aligning to TRBD1. Germline lookup yields CDR1 LNHNV and CDR2 YYDKDF (reference sequence). After removal of 2 bases from V and 6 bases from J, the junction contained 7 bases not matched to a gene. The CDR3 is 14 residues long. CDR3 DNA sequence: TGTGCCACCAGCAGAAGACGACAGGGTAGCGAGCAGTACTTC. Translation: CATSRRRQGSEQYF.

This clone appeared a single time. The rearrangement joins TRBV5-6 to TRBJ1-5; D remains unclear. Trimming left V 1 base short and J 0 bases short, with 5 bases between. Germline loops: CDR1 SGHDT, CDR2 YYEEEE. This CDR3 region has 14 residues. The CDR3: CASSLRDSNQPQHF. CDR3 bases: TGTGCCAGCAGCTTGCGCGATAGCAATCAGCCCCAGCATTTT.

The rearrangement links TRBV9 to TRBJ2-5, with 7 positions matching TRBD2. V shed 0 bases and J 0 bases; nucleotides not matched to a gene: 8. From germline, CDR1 is SGDLS and CDR2 YYNGEE. The CDR3 covers 17 residues. The CDR3 nucleotides read TGTGCCAGCAGCGTAGCGGCTAGCGGACTGTACCAAGAGACCCAGTACTTC. Translating gives CASSVAASGLYQETQYF.

The chain recombines TRBV19 with TRBJ1-1; D is perhaps TRBD1 (5 bases). Germline V lookup: CDR1 LNHDA, CDR2 SQIVND (reference sequence). Trimming removed 7 bases from V and 2 bases from J, with 11 bases in between. The length of the CDR3 is 13 residues. The CDR3 region has the DNA TGTGCCAGTAAACAGGACACCAACACTGAAGCTTTCTTT. Its protein is CASKQDTNTEAFF.

The chain couples TRBV7-2 to TRBJ2-1; the D is unclear. V was trimmed by 3 bases and J by 8 bases, leaving 5 bases between them. The CDR3 is 11 amino acids. Germline assignment: CDR1 SGHTA and CDR2 FQGNSA. DNA for the CDR3: TGTGCCAGCAGCTTTCGTGATGAGCAGTTCTTC. Protein product: CASSFRDEQFF.

This chain connects TRBV10-3 to TRBJ2-7; TRBD2 aligns across 7 bases. The CDR3 covers 13 residues. Germline CDR1 and CDR2: ENHRY and SYGVKD. The trim removed 2 bases at V and 7 bases at J, leaving 5 bases unmatched. The CDR3 DNA sequence: TGTGCCATCAGTGAGCTGGGGGAGGGGGAGCAGTACTTC. It yields the protein CAISELGEGEQYF.

The chain carries TRBV5-1 and TRBJ2-2, with 12 bases matching TRBD1. Per the germline V gene, CDR1 is SGHRS and CDR2 is YFSETQ. This CDR3 comprises 15 residues. The junction had 6 bases not matched to a gene; V was cut back by 5 bases and J by 7 bases. In DNA, the CDR3 is TGCGCCAGCAGTTCGGGACAGGGGGCAGGCGGGGAGCTGTTTTTT. Its translation: CASSSGQGAGGELFF.

The chain recombines TRBV7-9 with TRBJ2-1; 11 bases map to TRBD2. Germline CDR1 is SEHNR and CDR2 is FQNEAQ (reference sequence). V shed 4 bases, J shed 0 bases, and the junction held 11 bases outside the gene matches. The CDR3 sequence is 19 residues long. The CDR3 loop reads CASSSSITSGGPSYNEQFF. The CDR3 DNA reads TGTGCCAGCAGCTCCTCCATAACTAGCGGGGGCCCCTCCTACAATGAGCAGTTCTTC. The variable domain in full, with the rest retrieved from reference TRBV7-9 and TRBJ2-1, is DTGVSQNPRHKITKRGQNVTFRCDPISEHNRLYWYRQTLGQGPEFLTYFQNEAQLEKSRLLSDRFSAERPKGSFSTLEIQRTEQGDSAMYLCASSSSITSGGPSYNEQFFGPGTRLTVL.

This rearrangement joins TRBV3-1 (or the pseudogene TRBV3-2) to TRBJ1-3; D is undetermined. CDR3 length: 14 amino acids. CDR1 LGHDT and CDR2 YNNKEL come from the germline V gene (reference sequence). With 3 bases removed from V and 0 bases from J, the gap between germline ends came to 6 bases. The CDR3 sequence: CASSHRSSGNTIYF. As DNA, the CDR3 is TGTGCCAGCAGCCACCGGTCCTCTGGAAACACCATATATTTT.

This chain connects TRBV5-4 to TRBJ2-7, with D possibly being TRBD2 (7 bases). With 4 bases removed from V and 2 bases from J, the gap between germline ends came to 16 bases. The CDR3 covers 15 residues. The germline gives CDR1 SGHNT, CDR2 YYREEE (reference sequence). CDR3 in DNA: TGTGCCAGCAGCGGGGGCGGGGGCCTACCCTACGAGCAGTACTTC. Its translation: CASSGGGGLPYEQYF.

The V call is TRBV20-1, the J call TRBJ1-1; D gene unclear. Germline-derived CDR1 and CDR2 are DFQATT and SNEGSKA (reference sequence). The CDR3 loop spans 11 amino acids. Trimming removed 3 bases at V and 2 bases at J, with 4 bases between. CDR3 bases: TGCAGTGCTAGTCGTAACACTGAAGCTTTCTTT. Translating it yields CSASRNTEAFF.

J is TRBJ2-1 and V is TRBV4-1, with a weak D call TRBD1 (5 bases). Trimming removed 4 bases at V and 5 bases at J, with 15 bases between. The CDR3 is 15 amino acids. Germline V gene data show CDR1 as MGHRA and CDR2 as YSYEKL. The CDR3 sequence: CASSPTMGPNNEQFF. CDR3 DNA: TGCGCCAGCAGCCCCACAATGGGGCCAAACAATGAGCAGTTCTTC.